This T cell receptor (beta chain) is drawn from a study of blood T cell repertoires in COVID-19. Study context: Donors in the United States, Italy and Spain gave samples during acute or convalescent COVID-19.

Measured with immunoSEQ multiplex PCR; TCRdb has only the in-frame clones, and not every one. The sample lists some 490,000 clones, approximately 91% occurring once. Trimming shortened V by 2 bases and J by 8 bases, and 12 bases separated the two germline ends. Germline lookup yields CDR1 ENHRY and CDR2 SYGVKD. CDR3 length: 13 residues. The clonotype was recovered from an older woman who had recovered from COVID-19. The rearrangement links TRBV10-3 to TRBJ1-2; no clear D. The sequenced sample was PBMCs or T cells enriched from blood (not recorded which). Written as DNA, the CDR3 is TGTGCCATCAGTGAGGGACCGGGGAGAGGCTACACCTTC. Protein: CAISEGPGRGYTF.